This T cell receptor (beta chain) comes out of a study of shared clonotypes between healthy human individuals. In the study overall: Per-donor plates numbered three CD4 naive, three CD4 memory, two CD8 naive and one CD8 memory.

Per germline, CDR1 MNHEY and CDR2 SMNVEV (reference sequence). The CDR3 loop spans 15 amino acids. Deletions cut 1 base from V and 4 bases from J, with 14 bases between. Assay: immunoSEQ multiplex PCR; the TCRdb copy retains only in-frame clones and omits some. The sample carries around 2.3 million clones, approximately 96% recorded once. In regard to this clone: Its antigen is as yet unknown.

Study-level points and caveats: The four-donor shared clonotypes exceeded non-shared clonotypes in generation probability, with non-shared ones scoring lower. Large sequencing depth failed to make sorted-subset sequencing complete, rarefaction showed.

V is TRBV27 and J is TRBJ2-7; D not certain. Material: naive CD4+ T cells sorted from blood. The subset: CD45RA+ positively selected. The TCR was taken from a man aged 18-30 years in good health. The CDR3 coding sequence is TGTGCCAGCAGTTTATGGCAGCCAGGCAAGTACGAGCAGTACTTC. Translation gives CASSLWQPGKYEQYF.